The 29 T cell receptor beta chains reported below all come from one sample, sequenced in a study of cytomegalovirus exposure and HLA in healthy donors. PCR involved 60 Vbeta and 13 Jbeta primers. Libraries were prepared by immunoSEQ multiplex PCR; TCRdb keeps only in-frame clonotypes and omits some of them. Of around 120,000 clones in the sample, about 73% were seen once. Material: PBMCs. These receptors originate from a woman between 40 and 55 years old in good health and CMV-seronegative.

The rearrangement links TRBV28 to TRBJ2-1; 7 bases are a match to TRBD2. The CDR3 spans 15 residues. Germline V gene lookup returns CDR1 MDHEN and CDR2 SYDVKM. V was clipped by 8 bases and J by 9 bases; unmatched bases: 16. The CDR3 loop reads CASAVSAGVGGEQFF. CDR3 DNA sequence: TGTGCCAGCGCTGTCTCGGCGGGAGTAGGTGGTGAGCAGTTCTTC.

The rearrangement links TRBV7-2 to TRBJ2-7; D unresolved. This CDR3 comprises 13 residues. The germline V gene has CDR1 SGHTA and CDR2 FQGNSA. V dropped 5 bases and J dropped 3 bases, with 11 bases sitting between them. The CDR3 coding sequence is TGTGCCAGCAGCCCCCGACACCTCTACGAGCAGTACTTC. Its protein is CASSPRHLYEQYF.

CDR3 region: CASSPGLNEQFF. The DNA for the CDR3 is TGTGCCAGCAGTCCAGGGCTAAACGAGCAGTTCTTC. This sequence joins TRBV6-5 and TRBJ2-1, with TRBD1 as a possible D gene (5 bases). The V end lost 5 bases, the J end lost 10 bases, and 12 bases lay between the germline ends. The CDR3 consists of 12 residues. The germline V gene has CDR1 MNHEY and CDR2 SVGAGI.

The chain is built from TRBV11-2 and TRBJ2-1; 7 nucleotides align to TRBD2. Losses at the gene ends were 0 bases for V and 3 bases for J; bases not matched to a gene: 5. The CDR3 covers 16 residues. Germline CDR1 is SGHAT and CDR2 is FQNNGV. CDR3 protein: CASSLDAGVYYNEQFF. In DNA form, the CDR3 reads TGTGCCAGCAGCTTAGATGCGGGGGTCTACTACAATGAGCAGTTCTTC.

The gene calls are TRBV19 and TRBJ1-1; 8 nucleotides align to TRBD1. Germline V gene sequence: CDR1 LNHDA, CDR2 SQIVND (reference sequence). The V and J ends lost 5 bases and 0 bases, in that order; junction bases with no gene match: 8. This CDR3 is 16 amino acids long. The CDR3: CASSRRTGTVNTEAFF. DNA for the CDR3: TGTGCCAGTAGTCGACGGACAGGGACCGTGAACACTGAAGCTTTCTTT.

The rearrangement uses TRBV9 and TRBJ2-4, with 9 nucleotides matching TRBD1. CDR3 size: 16 residues. The V segment lost 3 bases and the J segment 0 bases; nucleotides outside the gene matches: 4. Germline V gene data show CDR1 as SGDLS and CDR2 as YYNGEE. The CDR3 is CASSEGQGLAKNIQYF. The CDR3 coding sequence is TGTGCCAGCAGCGAGGGACAGGGACTAGCCAAAAACATTCAGTACTTC.

This sequence joins TRBV13 and TRBJ1-6; D not certain. The CDR3 spans 14 residues. CDR1 is PRHDT, CDR2 FYEKMQ, per germline (reference sequence). The V and J ends lost 3 bases and 0 bases respectively, with 3 bases between them. In nucleotides, the CDR3 is TGTGCCAGCAGCTTTAGCTCCTATAATTCACCCCTCCACTTT. It yields the protein CASSFSSYNSPLHF.

The chain has TRBV11-2 and TRBJ2-2; 7 bases are a match to TRBD1. Losses at the gene ends were 5 bases for V and 0 bases for J; bases not matched to a gene: 3. The length of the CDR3 is 15 residues. Germline V gene lookup returns CDR1 SGHAT and CDR2 FQNNGV. The DNA of the CDR3 is TGTGCCAGCAGCCTGGGGACAGCGAACACCGGGGAGCTGTTTTTT. Protein sequence: CASSLGTANTGELFF.

J is TRBJ2-3 and V is TRBV7-2, with a possible D match to TRBD1 (6 bases). The germline V gene encodes CDR1 SGHTA and CDR2 FQGNSA. V lost 0 bases and J lost 2, with 9 bases in between. The CDR3 spans 15 residues. The CDR3 here is CASSLAPGDTDTQYF. Written as DNA, the CDR3 is TGTGCCAGCAGCTTAGCACCAGGGGACACAGATACGCAGTATTTT. Full variable domain (remainder filled in from reference TRBV7-2 and TRBJ2-3): GAGVSQSPSNKVTEKGKDVELRCDPISGHTALYWYRQSLGQGLEFLIYFQGNSAPDKSGLPSDRFSAERTGGSVSTLTIQRTQQEDSAVYLCASSLAPGDTDTQYFGPGTRLTVL.

This clone has just one count. This chain's CDR3 is CASGDFSSYEQYF. Written as DNA, the CDR3 is TGTGCCAGCGGGGACTTTTCGTCCTACGAGCAGTACTTC. The rearrangement links TRBV7-8 to TRBJ2-7, with a weak D call TRBD2 (6 bases). Looked up from germline, CDR1 is SGHVS and CDR2 is FQNEAQ. The CDR3 has 13 amino acids. The germline V and J ends were trimmed by 8 bases and 1 base, with 12 bases remaining between them.

The chain links TRBV7-2 to TRBJ2-7; weak D call: TRBD2 (6 bases). CDR1 and CDR2 from the germline V gene are SGHTA and FQGNSA. The CDR3 totals 13 residues. V was trimmed by 6 bases and J by 4 bases, leaving 13 bases between them. In DNA form, the CDR3 reads TGTGCCAGCAGGGCGGGAAGTCGGTACGAGCAGTACTTC. This translates into CASRAGSRYEQYF.

The chain employs TRBV11-2 and TRBJ1-2, with TRBD1 as a possible D gene (5 bases). The CDR3 has 12 amino acids. V lost 5 bases and J 4 bases, leaving 8 bases between the germline ends. CDR1 is SGHAT and CDR2 is FQNNGV in the germline V gene. The CDR3 sequence is CASSRGGYGYTF. CDR3 in DNA: TGTGCCAGCAGCCGCGGGGGCTATGGCTACACCTTC. Together with reference TRBV11-2 and TRBJ1-2, the CDR3 gives the full variable domain: EAGVAQSPRYKIIEKRQSVAFWCNPISGHATLYWYQQILGQGPKLLIQFQNNGVVDDSQLPKDRFSAERLKGVDSTLKIQPAKLEDSAVYLCASSRGGYGYTFGSGTRLTVV.

CDR3 nucleotides: TGTGCCACCAGGGTGAACACTGAAGCTTTCTTT. Translation gives CATRVNTEAFF. V is TRBV19 and J is TRBJ1-1; a possible D gene is TRBD1 (5 bases). The V end lost 10 bases, the J end lost 0 bases, and 6 bases lay between the germline ends. This CDR3 spans 11 amino acids. Germline loops: CDR1 LNHDA, CDR2 SQIVND (reference sequence).

V usage is TRBV6-5 and J usage is TRBJ2-7; 10 bases agree with TRBD2. With V trimmed by 0 bases and J by 2 bases, 4 bases remained unmatched. Germline lookup yields CDR1 MNHEY and CDR2 SVGAGI. The CDR3 sequence is 16 residues long. CDR3 sequence (DNA): TGTGCCAGCAGTTACTCTCCTAGCGGGGGCCCCTACGAGCAGTACTTC. Residues: CASSYSPSGGPYEQYF.

This chain links TRBV7-9 with TRBJ1-4; 8 bases fit TRBD1. J lost 3 bases, V lost 5 bases, and 8 bases had no gene match. The CDR3 spans 16 residues. The germline gives CDR1 SEHNR, CDR2 FQNEAQ (reference sequence). The CDR3, as DNA: TGTGCCAGCAGCGGGGCCAGGGGGCGTTCTAATGAAAAACTGTTTTTT. The encoded protein is CASSGARGRSNEKLFF.

The chain links TRBV29-1 to TRBJ2-2, with 10 bases that match TRBD1. V trimming: 3 bases; J trimming: 6 bases; junction bases outside the gene matches: 4. CDR3 size: 14 residues. Germline V CDR1 and CDR2: SQVTM, ANQGSEA. The CDR3 bases are TGCAGCGTTGACCCGGGACAGGGGTCCGGGGAGCTGTTTTTT. The encoded protein is CSVDPGQGSGELFF.

This chain joins TRBV9 and TRBJ2-5, with TRBD2 matching 15 bases. V lost 4 bases, J lost 5 bases, and 9 bases stayed unmatched. Looked up from germline, CDR1 is SGDLS and CDR2 is YYNGEE. This CDR3 is built from 17 residues. CDR3 DNA: TGTGCCAGCAGCCAAACTTCCGGACTAGCGGGGGGGGAGACCCAGTACTTC. Translating gives CASSQTSGLAGGETQYF.

The chain joins TRBV28 to TRBJ2-1; TRBD1 aligns across 9 bases. CDR3 length: 15 amino acids. CDR1 MDHEN and CDR2 SYDVKM come from the germline V gene. After removal of 3 bases from V and 4 bases from J, the junction contained 4 bases not matched to a gene. The CDR3 DNA reads as TGTGCCAGCAGTTTCTCTGGACAGGGGTACAATGAGCAGTTCTTC. Residues: CASSFSGQGYNEQFF.

The chain recombines TRBV7-2 with TRBJ2-6; D is possibly TRBD1 (5 bases). With 4 bases removed from V and 1 base from J, the gap between germline ends came to 8 bases. There are 15 residues in the CDR3. Germline V gives CDR1 SGHTA, CDR2 FQGNSA. The CDR3 nucleotides are TGTGCCAGCAGCTCAGGGTTTTCTGGGGCCAACGTCCTGACTTTC. Amino acids: CASSSGFSGANVLTF.

This rearrangement joins TRBV5-1 to TRBJ1-1; D is possibly TRBD1 (5 bases). The CDR3 has 13 amino acids. V shed 1 base and J shed 7 bases, with 11 bases lying between them. Looked up from germline, CDR1 is SGHRS and CDR2 is YFSETQ. DNA of the CDR3: TGCGCCAGCAGCTTGAGCTTCCAGGGTGAAGCTTTCTTT. It encodes CASSLSFQGEAFF.

V is TRBV7-9 and J is TRBJ2-2; 9 nucleotides align to TRBD1. CDR1 is SEHNR and CDR2 is FQNEAQ in the germline V gene (reference sequence). The CDR3 covers 16 residues. The V and J ends lost 6 bases and 6 bases, in that order; junction bases with no gene match: 11. The CDR3 nucleotides are TGTGCCAGCAGTCTCTCGAGGGGACAGGGAGCCGGGGAGCTGTTTTTT. It is translated as CASSLSRGQGAGELFF.

The rearrangement joins TRBV7-9 to TRBJ1-2; 7 bases agree with TRBD1. Germline CDR1 reads SEHNR; CDR2 reads FQNEAQ (reference sequence). The CDR3 extends over 16 amino acids. V lost 5 bases and J lost 11; bases outside the gene matches: 20. CDR3 bases: TGTGCCAGCAGCGACGACAGGGTTCCTGGCCCCCCGGAATACACCTTC. It is translated as CASSDDRVPGPPEYTF.

J is TRBJ2-5 and V is TRBV5-5; 8 nucleotides line up with TRBD2. This CDR3 has 15 residues. With 0 bases clipped from V and 3 bases from J, the junction kept 4 bases outside the gene matches. Germline V gene lookup returns CDR1 SGHKS and CDR2 YYEKEE (reference sequence). The CDR3 sequence is CASSLGVGGEETQYF. The CDR3 DNA is TGTGCCAGCAGCTTGGGGGTCGGGGGGGAAGAGACCCAGTACTTC.

V gene TRBV5-4 combines with J gene TRBJ2-7, with D maybe TRBD2 (6 bases). Germline V gene sequence: CDR1 SGHNT, CDR2 YYREEE (reference sequence). This CDR3 has 16 residues. Trimming pared 0 bases from V and 1 base from J, leaving 14 bases between. Written as DNA, the CDR3 is TGTGCCAGCAGCTTGGGGCTGGGACGGGAGTCCTACGAGCAGTACTTC. Amino acid sequence: CASSLGLGRESYEQYF.

As to this clone: An end of the junction differs from the germline gene, which may be a read error. V gene TRBV27 combines with J gene TRBJ1-1; weak D call: TRBD1 (6 bases). Looked up from germline, CDR1 is MNHEY and CDR2 is SMNVEV (reference sequence). The CDR3 contains 13 residues. The CDR3 DNA follows: TGTGCCAGCAGGAAGGGGGGGAACGCTGAAGCTTTCTTT. It specifies CASRKGGNAEAFF.

This chain joins TRBV25-1 and TRBJ1-1; D may be TRBD1 (6 bases). Deletions cut 0 bases from V and 10 bases from J, with 12 bases between. The germline CDR1 and CDR2 sequences are MGHDK and SYGVNS. CDR3 length equals 13 residues. The CDR3 nucleotides are TGTGCCAGCAGTGAATATGGCAGGGGTTTAGCTTTCTTT. Encoded protein: CASSEYGRGLAFF.

V is TRBV15 and J is TRBJ2-7; 15 nucleotides line up with TRBD2. CDR3 length: 19 amino acids. V was pared by 6 bases and J by 5 bases, with 17 bases of the junction left unmatched. Germline V gene data show CDR1 as LNHNV and CDR2 as YYDKDF (reference sequence). CDR3 amino acids: CATSSLPGLAGGRRNEQYF. The CDR3 DNA reads as TGTGCCACCAGTTCACTACCGGGACTAGCGGGGGGCCGTCGAAACGAGCAGTACTTC.

The V and J genes are TRBV2 and TRBJ1-5; maybe TRBD1 (6 bases). This CDR3 region has 13 residues. The V and J ends lost 10 bases and 4 bases respectively, with 14 bases between them. The germline V gene encodes CDR1 SNHLY and CDR2 FYNNEI. The CDR3 protein is CATKGDHNQPQHF. The CDR3 coding sequence is TGTGCCACCAAGGGGGATCATAATCAGCCCCAGCATTTT.

The rearrangement joins TRBV19 to TRBJ2-2; 7 positions agree with TRBD1. Germline V gene sequence: CDR1 LNHDA, CDR2 SQIVND (reference sequence). The V gene end was trimmed by 6 bases and the J gene end by 1 base; junction bases not matched to a gene: 8. This CDR3 contains 16 residues. The CDR3 spells CASRRTGFGNTGELFF. CDR3 bases: TGTGCCAGTAGGCGGACAGGATTCGGGAACACCGGGGAGCTGTTTTTT.